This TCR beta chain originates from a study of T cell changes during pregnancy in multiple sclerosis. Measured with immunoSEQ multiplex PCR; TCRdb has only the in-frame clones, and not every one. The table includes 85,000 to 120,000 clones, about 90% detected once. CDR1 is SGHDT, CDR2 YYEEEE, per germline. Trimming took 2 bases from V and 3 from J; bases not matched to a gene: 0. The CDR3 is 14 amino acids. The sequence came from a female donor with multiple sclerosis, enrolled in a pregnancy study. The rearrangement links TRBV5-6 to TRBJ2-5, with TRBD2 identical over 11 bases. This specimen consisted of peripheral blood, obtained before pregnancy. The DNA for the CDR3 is TGTGCCAGCAGCTTACTAGCGGGGGAAGAGACCCAGTACTTC. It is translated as CASSLLAGEETQYF.